This is a list of T cell receptor beta chains from one sample in a study of post-analysis software for immune sequencing data. TCRdb reprocessed the PCR reads with MiXCR, giving one entry per CDR3 protein. The sample has hundreds of thousands of distinct CDR3 sequences; roughly 45% are singletons. The material sequenced was blood. Receptors originate from a girl aged 5 to 17 with multiple sclerosis. Each CDR3 is given with its conserved first and last residue. The D gene is left open where the match is weak. The listing skips clone size in some rows; elsewhere it reads once, few, many or a size class.

j_gene	d_gene	v_gene	abundance	CDR3aa	CDR3nt
TRBJ1-2	-	TRBV12-3/TRBV12-4	few	CASSIKRGYGYTF	TGTGCCAGCAGCATCAAACGGGGCTATGGCTACACCTTC
TRBJ2-7	TRBD2	TRBV6-4	-	CASSGTSQGIYEQYF	TGTGCCAGCAGTGGGACTAGCCAAGGGATCTACGAGCAGTACTTC
TRBJ2-6	-	TRBV11-2	-	CASSLGTGYASGANVLTF	TGTGCCAGCAGCTTGGGAACAGGGTATGCCTCTGGGGCCAACGTCCTGACTTTC
TRBJ2-7	TRBD2	TRBV29-1	-	CSVELAEKGHYYEQYF	TGCAGCGTTGAACTAGCGGAAAAGGGCCACTACTACGAGCAGTACTTC
TRBJ2-1	-	TRBV4-1	-	CASSQERGDEQFF	TGCGCCAGCAGCCAAGAACGAGGTGATGAGCAGTTCTTC
TRBJ1-1	-	TRBV2	-	CASRLRGDNTEAFF	TGTGCCAGCAGGCTTAGGGGAGACAACACTGAAGCTTTCTTT
TRBJ2-5	-	TRBV20-1	-	CSASGLRTDQETQYF	TGCAGTGCTAGCGGACTCAGGACAGATCAAGAGACCCAGTACTTC
TRBJ2-7	-	TRBV29-1	-	CSVGGTGRGIQSSYEQYF	TGCAGCGTGGGGGGGACAGGCAGGGGTATCCAGAGCTCCTACGAGCAGTACTTC
TRBJ2-1	TRBD2	TRBV5-1	-	CASSLDLAGGNEQFF	TGCGCCAGCAGCTTGGATTTAGCGGGCGGGAATGAGCAGTTCTTC
TRBJ2-6	TRBD2	TRBV9	-	CASSSGTSGSGANVRTF	TGTGCCAGCAGCTCCGGGACTAGCGGCTCTGGGGCCAACGTCCGGACTTTC
TRBJ1-5	-	TRBV28	-	CASLMGSRNQPQHF	TGTGCCAGCTTGATGGGATCGCGCAATCAGCCCCAGCATTTT
TRBJ2-6	-	TRBV29-1	few	CSVAGVGANVLTF	TGCAGCGTTGCGGGTGTAGGGGCCAACGTCCTGACTTTC
TRBJ1-5	-	TRBV6-1	-	CASSQGTRSQPQHF	TGTGCCAGCAGTCAGGGAACAAGGTCTCAGCCCCAGCATTTT
TRBJ1-1	-	TRBV9	-	CASSVGTATEAFF	TGTGCCAGCAGCGTAGGGACAGCCACTGAAGCTTTCTTT
TRBJ2-5	-	TRBV20-1	-	CSARDQTRGETQYF	TGCAGTGCTAGAGATCAAACTAGAGGCGAGACCCAGTACTTC
TRBJ2-7	TRBD2	TRBV5-1	-	CASRGTSGSSYEQYF	TGCGCCAGCAGGGGAACTAGCGGGAGCTCCTACGAGCAGTACTTC
TRBJ2-2	TRBD1	TRBV29-1	-	CSARQGEETGERFF	TGCAGCGCCCGACAGGGGGAGGAGACCGGGGAGCGGTTTTTT
TRBJ2-5	TRBD2	TRBV28	few	CASRAGGQETQYF	TGTGCCAGCAGAGCGGGAGGCCAAGAGACCCAGTACTTC
TRBJ1-4	-	TRBV4-1	-	CASSSPGDEKLFF	TGCGCCAGCAGCTCTCCTGGGGATGAAAAACTGTTTTTT
TRBJ2-7	TRBD1	TRBV6-5	medium-sized	CASSYRGQGTYEQYF	TGTGCCAGCAGTTATAGGGGACAGGGAACTTACGAGCAGTACTTC
TRBJ2-7	-	TRBV29-1	few	CSVASARDHEQYF	TGCAGCGTTGCTTCCGCCAGGGACCACGAGCAGTACTTC
TRBJ2-7	-	TRBV3-1	few	CASSQGAEQYF	TGTGCCAGCAGCCAAGGCGCCGAGCAGTACTTC
TRBJ2-5	-	TRBV11-3	few	CASSQDWQETQYF	TGTGCCAGCAGCCAGGACTGGCAAGAGACCCAGTACTTC
TRBJ2-3	-	TRBV29-1	few	CSVERGLSASTDTQYF	TGCAGCGTTGAACGGGGACTTTCGGCTAGCACAGATACGCAGTATTTT